This TCR beta chain was obtained from a study of blood T cell repertoires in COVID-19. V was shortened by 5 bases and J by 10 bases, with 17 bases between the two germline ends. The V gene's germline CDR1 is GTSNPN and CDR2 SVGIG (reference sequence). The CDR3 extends over 12 amino acids. Original handling: Researchers report that nucleated cell counts were estimated from reference gene primer amplification. Clones were read by immunoSEQ multiplex PCR, and TCRdb kept only the in-frame ones, dropping some. V and J calls and clone size are given by that table; D and trimming were obtained from the DNA. The table lists around 99,000 clones, 79% of them singletons, with around 18% in the top ten.

The chain recombines TRBV30 with TRBJ1-1; perhaps TRBD1 as D (5 bases). The specimen sequenced was peripheral blood. The source of this sequence is a woman older than 75 with active or convalescent COVID-19. DNA of the CDR3: TGTGCCTGGTTCCCCACTATCCAGGGAGCTTTCTTT. Translating gives CAWFPTIQGAFF.